Following are 27 T cell receptor beta chains from one sample sequenced in a study of blood T cell repertoires in COVID-19. Profiling relied on immunoSEQ multiplex PCR, and the TCRdb table lists in-frame clones only, not all of them. The sample lists about 200,000 clones; roughly 80% were seen once. Input material: peripheral blood. The receptors stem from a woman of 80 years or more with COVID-19, enrolled during active disease.

The gene calls are TRBV3-1 (or the pseudogene TRBV3-2) and TRBJ1-2; D possibly corresponds to TRBD1 (6 bases). This CDR3 contains 17 residues. CDR1 LGHDT and CDR2 YNNKEL come from the germline V gene (reference sequence). The V and J ends lost 1 base and 4 bases respectively, with 19 bases between them. The CDR3 DNA reads TGTGCCAGCAGCCAAGGGGGCAGGGGCCGTCAGATCTATGGCTACACCTTC. The encoded protein is CASSQGGRGRQIYGYTF.

The chain links TRBV6-5 to TRBJ2-1, with 9 bases fitting TRBD2. From germline, CDR1 is MNHEY and CDR2 SVGAGI. V shed 0 bases, J shed 8 bases, and the junction held 8 bases outside the gene matches. This CDR3 has 16 residues. CDR3 protein: CASSYSSLAGTDEQFF. DNA for the CDR3: TGTGCCAGCAGTTACTCGTCCCTAGCGGGAACCGATGAGCAGTTCTTC.

The chain employs TRBV19 and TRBJ2-3; D possibly corresponds to TRBD1 (5 bases). The length of the CDR3 is 14 residues. Germline V gives CDR1 LNHDA, CDR2 SQIVND (reference sequence). CDR3 sequence reads: CASGLGVSTDTQYF. CDR3 coding DNA: TGTGCTTCAGGGTTGGGTGTGAGCACAGATACGCAGTATTTT.

The rearrangement links TRBV5-1 to TRBJ1-3, with 8 bases identical to TRBD1. With 4 bases clipped from V and 2 bases from J, the junction kept 5 bases outside the gene matches. This CDR3 spans 15 amino acids. CDR1 and CDR2 (germline): SGHRS, YFSETQ. The CDR3 region is CASSAATGAGNTIYF. DNA for the CDR3: TGCGCCAGCAGCGCTGCGACAGGGGCTGGAAACACCATATATTTT.

The chain has TRBV4-1 and TRBJ2-2, with 9 nucleotides matching TRBD1. CDR1 is MGHRA, CDR2 YSYEKL, per germline. Trimming took 4 bases from V and 0 from J; bases not matched to a gene: 0. The CDR3 length is 15 residues. CDR3 in amino acids: CASSRDRANTGELFF. The CDR3 nucleotides are TGCGCCAGCAGCCGGGACAGGGCGAACACCGGGGAGCTGTTTTTT.

This clone was detected once. V gene TRBV5-1 combines with J gene TRBJ2-7, with 7 positions matching TRBD1. V lost 0 bases, J lost 7 bases, and 4 bases stayed unmatched. The CDR3 totals 13 residues. Germline V gives CDR1 SGHRS, CDR2 YFSETQ. The CDR3 region is CASSLEGAREQYF. In DNA form, the CDR3 reads TGCGCCAGCAGCTTGGAGGGGGCCCGGGAGCAGTACTTC.

This sequence joins TRBV30 and TRBJ2-2, with 8 positions matching TRBD1. V shed 5 bases, J shed 6 bases, and the junction held 8 bases outside the gene matches. Germline V gives CDR1 GTSNPN, CDR2 SVGIG (reference sequence). This CDR3 is built from 14 residues. The CDR3 sequence is CAWGQDRVAGELFF. CDR3 bases: TGTGCCTGGGGGCAGGACAGGGTGGCCGGGGAGCTGTTTTTT.

The rearrangement links TRBV2 to TRBJ1-4, with unresolved D. The V end lost 6 bases, the J end lost 1 base, and 9 bases lay between the germline ends. The CDR3 loop spans 14 amino acids. Germline V gene data show CDR1 as SNHLY and CDR2 as FYNNEI. The CDR3 nucleotides are TGTGCCAGCAGAGGACTATTAACTAATGAAAAACTGTTTTTT. Protein: CASRGLLTNEKLFF. Full variable domain (rest looked up from reference TRBV2 and TRBJ1-4): EPEVTQTPSHQVTQMGQEVILRCVPISNHLYFYWYRQILGQKVEFLVSFYNNEISEKSEIFDDQFSVERPDGSNFTLKIRSTKLEDSAMYFCASRGLLTNEKLFFGSGTQLSVL.

V is TRBV4-1 and J is TRBJ2-7; 9 nucleotides align to TRBD1. The V and J ends lost 0 bases and 7 bases, in that order; junction bases with no gene match: 13. Looked up from germline, CDR1 is MGHRA and CDR2 is YSYEKL. The CDR3 runs to 17 residues. Here the CDR3 DNA reads TGCGCCAGCAGCCAAGAGTTTAAGGGGACAGGGATCAGGGAGCAGTACTTC. It translates to CASSQEFKGTGIREQYF.

The genes are TRBV6-6 and TRBJ2-5, with a tentative D call TRBD2 (6 bases). This CDR3 contains 14 residues. The V end lost 7 bases, the J end lost 5 bases, and 17 bases lay between the germline ends. CDR1 is MNHNY and CDR2 is SVGAGI in the germline V gene (reference sequence). The CDR3 DNA sequence: TGTGCCAGCACCGAGCGGGTAGGACGGGAGACCCAGTACTTC. Residues: CASTERVGRETQYF.

V gene TRBV7-2 combines with J gene TRBJ2-4; D ambiguous. Between the trimmed V and J ends, which lost 2 bases and 2 bases, there was a span of 4 bases. CDR1 and CDR2 from the germline V gene are SGHTA and FQGNSA. The CDR3 has 13 residues. The CDR3 protein is CASSLYTKNIQYF. The CDR3 nucleotides are TGTGCCAGCAGCTTATACACCAAAAACATTCAGTACTTC.

The chain is built from TRBV5-1 and TRBJ2-5, with 8 positions matching TRBD1. The CDR3 covers 14 residues. The V segment lost 4 bases and the J segment 2 bases; nucleotides outside the gene matches: 4. In germline, CDR1 is SGHRS, CDR2 YFSETQ. Here the CDR3 reads CASSRQGQQETQYF. The CDR3 nucleotides read TGCGCCAGCAGCCGACAGGGGCAGCAAGAGACCCAGTACTTC.

There are a few counts of this clone. The chain carries TRBV25-1 and TRBJ1-1; TRBD1 aligns across 9 bases. The germline V gene has CDR1 MGHDK and CDR2 SYGVNS. V lost 7 bases, J lost 7 bases, and 10 bases stayed unmatched. CDR3 length: 14 amino acids. CDR3 amino acids: CASIQTGGGFEAFF. In DNA, the CDR3 is TGTGCCAGCATTCAAACAGGGGGCGGATTTGAAGCTTTCTTT.

The rearrangement uses TRBV7-9 and TRBJ1-5, with a weak D call TRBD1 (5 bases). Germline V lookup: CDR1 SEHNR, CDR2 FQNEAQ (reference sequence). Trimming stripped 1 base from V and 4 bases from J, with 8 bases between. This CDR3 spans 14 amino acids. The CDR3 is CASSLGRVNQPQHF. In DNA, the CDR3 is TGTGCCAGCAGCTTAGGCAGGGTGAATCAGCCCCAGCATTTT.

This CDR3 reads CASSTGQGSQPQHF. The CDR3 bases are TGTGCCAGCAGTACGGGACAGGGATCTCAGCCCCAGCATTTT. The V call is TRBV27, the J call TRBJ1-5; 9 nucleotides match TRBD1. This CDR3 has 14 amino acids. The trim removed 5 bases at V and 6 bases at J, leaving 5 bases unmatched. Germline CDR1 and CDR2: MNHEY and SMNVEV (reference sequence).

V is TRBV19 and J is TRBJ1-2, with 9 bases lining up with TRBD1. V trimming: 8 bases; J trimming: 1 base; junction bases outside the gene matches: 8. Germline values: CDR1 LNHDA, CDR2 SQIVND (reference sequence). The CDR3 covers 15 residues. The CDR3 DNA reads as TGTGCCAGTTCGGGACAGGGTCCTTTTAACTATGGCTACACCTTC. It translates to CASSGQGPFNYGYTF.

V gene TRBV2 combines with J gene TRBJ2-7; possibly TRBD1 for D (6 bases). Per germline, CDR1 SNHLY and CDR2 FYNNEI. Trimming left V 6 bases short and J 2 bases short, with 14 bases between. The CDR3 length is 14 residues. CDR3 amino acids: CASSQQGAPYEQYF. The CDR3 region has the DNA TGTGCCAGCAGCCAACAGGGTGCCCCCTACGAGCAGTACTTC.

The chain combines TRBV5-4 with TRBJ1-2; 9 positions match TRBD1. The germline gives CDR1 SGHNT, CDR2 YYREEE (reference sequence). V trimming: 4 bases; J trimming: 8 bases; junction bases outside the gene matches: 6. There are 13 residues in the CDR3. The chain's CDR3 is CASSTGTGRGYTF. The CDR3 DNA follows: TGTGCCAGCAGCACCGGGACAGGGCGAGGCTACACCTTC.

The chain recombines TRBV3-1 (or the pseudogene TRBV3-2) with TRBJ2-5; 7 bases agree with TRBD1. The length of the CDR3 is 14 residues. CDR1 and CDR2 from the germline V gene are LGHDT and YNNKEL (reference sequence). V was pared by 7 bases and J by 5 bases, with 10 bases of the junction left unmatched. The CDR3 DNA follows: TGTGCCAGCACGCCCACAGGGGCAAGTGAGACCCAGTACTTC. It is translated as CASTPTGASETQYF.

The V gene is TRBV28, the J gene TRBJ2-7; tentatively, D is TRBD1 (6 bases). V lost 7 bases and J 2 bases, leaving 9 bases between the germline ends. There are 12 residues in the CDR3. Germline loops: CDR1 MDHEN, CDR2 SYDVKM. CDR3 loop: CASTTGTYEQYF. Written as DNA, the CDR3 is TGTGCCAGCACTACAGGGACCTACGAGCAGTACTTC.

The gene calls are TRBV6-5 and TRBJ2-1, with TRBD1 identical over 8 bases. This CDR3 region has 15 residues. Looked up from germline, CDR1 is MNHEY and CDR2 is SVGAGI. J lost 6 bases, V lost 4 bases, and 8 bases had no gene match. The CDR3 DNA follows: TGTGCCAGCAGTTCCGCTGGACAGGGAGGCAATGAGCAGTTCTTC. Translated: CASSSAGQGGNEQFF.

On this clone: Additional DNA sequences in this sample encode the identical CDR3. This chain connects TRBV30 to TRBJ1-1; no definite D call. The V gene's germline CDR1 is GTSNPN and CDR2 SVGIG (reference sequence). The germline V and J ends were trimmed by 3 bases and 0 bases, with 5 bases remaining between them. The CDR3 length is 12 residues. The CDR3 DNA is TGTGCCTGGAGCCAGATGAACACTGAAGCTTTCTTT. Its translation is CAWSQMNTEAFF.

J is TRBJ1-1 and V is TRBV6-2 or TRBV6-3; D might be TRBD1 (6 bases). Trimming shortened V by 4 bases and J by 6 bases, and 15 bases separated the two germline ends. In germline, CDR1 is MNHEY, CDR2 SVGEGT. The CDR3 covers 14 residues. CDR3 amino acids: CASSSQGPAAEAFF. CDR3 bases: TGTGCCAGCAGTTCCCAGGGGCCCGCCGCTGAAGCTTTCTTT.

The chain employs TRBV28 and TRBJ2-7; 13 bases are a match to TRBD2. The V gene end was trimmed by 5 bases and the J gene end by 7 bases; junction bases not matched to a gene: 11. The germline gives CDR1 MDHEN, CDR2 SYDVKM. The CDR3 sequence is 16 residues long. The CDR3 loop reads CASSAAGTSGIREQYF. The CDR3 nucleotides are TGTGCCAGCAGTGCCGCTGGGACTAGCGGGATTCGGGAGCAGTACTTC.

The chain couples TRBV3-1 (or the pseudogene TRBV3-2) to TRBJ1-5, with a possible D match to TRBD1 (5 bases). The length of the CDR3 is 14 residues. With 1 base removed from V and 3 bases from J, the gap between germline ends came to 7 bases. CDR1 and CDR2 (germline): LGHDT, YNNKEL (reference sequence). This CDR3 reads CASSQAGFNQPQHF. Here the CDR3 DNA reads TGTGCCAGCAGCCAAGCAGGGTTCAATCAGCCCCAGCATTTT.

V gene TRBV4-3 combines with J gene TRBJ1-6, with D possibly matching TRBD1 (5 bases). Germline CDR1 is LGHNA and CDR2 is YSLEER. Deletions cut 3 bases from V and 9 bases from J, with 12 bases between. The CDR3 length is 14 residues. In DNA form, the CDR3 reads TGCGCCAGCAGCCAGGGACTTGTTGGTTCACCCCTCCACTTT. Its protein product is CASSQGLVGSPLHF.

The chain recombines TRBV7-2 with TRBJ1-2; D may be TRBD1 (5 bases). CDR1 SGHTA and CDR2 FQGNSA come from the germline V gene. The V end was cut by 4 bases, the J end by 6 bases, with 12 bases between. This CDR3 has 13 residues. This CDR3 is CASSSTEINGYTF. The DNA for the CDR3 is TGTGCCAGCAGCTCGACAGAAATCAATGGCTACACCTTC.